The rows below give T cell receptor beta chains drawn from one sample of a study of early T cells in non-severe SARS-CoV-2 infection. Each CDR3 protein is one row after TCRdb ran MiXCR on the 5' RACE reads. The repertoire has roughly 50,000 distinct CDR3 sequences, around a tenth of them found once; the top ten carry about 16%. The material sequenced was whole blood. The receptor source for this set is an adult who was a healthcare worker with PCR-confirmed SARS-CoV-2 infection or an uninfected control (not recorded which). The CDR3 runs from the conserved cysteine through the conserved F or W. Fields, in order: V gene, J gene, CDR3 protein.

>TRBV9|TRBJ2-2
CASSEAGGNTGELFF
>TRBV4-2|TRBJ2-5
CASSLGEKTQYF
>TRBV24-1|TRBJ2-7
CATSDRYHEQYF
>TRBV12-3/TRBV12-4|TRBJ1-1
CASTGTRGGTEAFF
>TRBV5-1|TRBJ2-1
CASSLDLAMSSYNEQFF
>TRBV6-2/TRBV6-3|TRBJ1-5
CASSTRGGGNQPQHF
>TRBV7-9|TRBJ1-2
CASTLWPVREGYGYTF
>TRBV20-1|TRBJ2-1
CSATRRGGNRYNEQFF
>TRBV6-1|TRBJ1-3
CASSAGQRGNTIYF
>TRBV5-1|TRBJ2-6
CASSLGVTGANVLTF
>TRBV28|TRBJ1-5
CASHGIQAGNSNQPQHF
>TRBV5-1|TRBJ2-3
CASVQGLSTDTQYF
>TRBV29-1|TRBJ2-3
CSVADSKGIDTQYF
>TRBV4-3|TRBJ1-2
CASSQELIEGVGGYTF
>TRBV20-1|TRBJ2-7
CSASREDYEQYF
>TRBV14|TRBJ2-7
CASSQLYEQYF
>TRBV20-1|TRBJ2-3
CSARPPGTRGTDTQYF
>TRBV6-1|TRBJ2-1
CASSEWSGRALSGNEQFF
>TRBV5-1|TRBJ2-7
CASSLRGEIDEQYF
>TRBV10-3|TRBJ2-5
CAISSREQETQYF
>TRBV10-3|TRBJ2-5
CAISESNLLSWQEETQYF
>TRBV20-1|TRBJ2-1
CSARRGLEAGNEQFF
>TRBV2|TRBJ2-7
CASSPVASGTYEQYF
>TRBV28|TRBJ2-1
CASSKLAGVYNEQFF
>TRBV4-3|TRBJ1-4
CASSQTAGEKLFF
>TRBV7-9|TRBJ2-2
CASSADRGLINTGELFF
>TRBV9|TRBJ2-1
CASSVDPLGIEEQFF
>TRBV9|TRBJ1-2
CASSPRNYGYTF
>TRBV4-3|TRBJ2-2
CASSQETGGELFF
>TRBV12-3/TRBV12-4|TRBJ1-1
CASRWDRANTEAFF
>TRBV28|TRBJ1-2
CASSLPARAFGYTF
>TRBV18|TRBJ1-5
CASSPQGSNQPQHF
>TRBV4-2|TRBJ2-3
CASSQNLLAKKGDTQYF
>TRBV19|TRBJ2-7
CASSIGDSTYEQYF
>TRBV19|TRBJ2-5
CASSIQKTQYF
>TRBV5-1|TRBJ2-2
CASSLVDWTDTGELFF
>TRBV20-1|TRBJ2-3
CSALGQAHSTDTQYF
>TRBV29-1|TRBJ2-4
CSAKDRGEVKNIQYF
>TRBV7-2|TRBJ2-2
CASSSGQGGTTGELFF
>TRBV4-3|TRBJ1-2
CASSQDWDRVPYGYTF
>TRBV28|TRBJ1-1
CASSLPRTGRRTEAFF
>TRBV7-9|TRBJ2-7
CASSLDGAGDYEQYF
>TRBV25-1|TRBJ2-7
CASSDGGLAGVYEQYF
>TRBV20-1|TRBJ1-2
CSANKRQGGYGYTF
>TRBV4-3|TRBJ2-3
CASSQAGAGGWGDTQYF
>TRBV28|TRBJ1-1
CASSLPAGTAVMNTEAFF
>TRBV4-3|TRBJ2-7
CASSRLISSYEQYF
>TRBV12-3/TRBV12-4|TRBJ2-6
CASSHPPTTVSSGANVLTF
>TRBV10-3|TRBJ1-1
CAIGNREGTEAFF
>TRBV6-6|TRBJ2-3
CASWLAADTQYF
>TRBV6-2/TRBV6-3|TRBJ2-2
CASSYAGDTGELFF
>TRBV4-1|TRBJ2-1
CASSQGLAGVNEQFF
>TRBV28|TRBJ2-5
CASSFWSRDSQETQYF